This TCR beta chain was retrieved from a study of cytomegalovirus exposure and HLA in healthy donors. Overall study results and limits: Three chains linked to CMV were shown in vitro to be specific for CMV antigens.

Turning to this clone: As yet, its antigen is unknown.

A multiplex PCR was run with 60 Vbeta primers and 13 Jbeta primers. Some clones are missing from TCRdb's copy, which holds only in-frame ones; the method was immunoSEQ multiplex PCR. The data show 180,000 or so clones, almost 80% seen once. V was pared by 3 bases and J by 5 bases, with 8 bases of the junction left unmatched. The germline CDR1 and CDR2 sequences are SGHRS and YFSETQ. This CDR3 spans 16 amino acids. The sequence was obtained from a man aged 50-60 years in good health and CMV-seropositive. This chain joins TRBV5-1 and TRBJ2-4; 10 nucleotides agree with TRBD1. Specimen: PBMCs. The DNA of the CDR3 is TGCGCCAGCAGCTCTCCTCTGGGACAGGGGCAAAACATTCAGTACTTC. Translating it yields CASSSPLGQGQNIQYF.